This TCR beta chain was recovered during a study of vaccination effects on CD4 cells after COVID-19. With regard to this clone: No antigen is known for it.

Peptide-pool stimulation followed by sequencing identified expanded antigen-specific CD4+ clonotypes in the ViraFEST assay. The culture ran for 10 to 11 days, and then CD4+ T cells were isolated. Participants were given two doses of BNT162b2 or mRNA-1273 vaccine. V lost 0 bases, J lost 9 bases, and 9 bases lay in between. The CDR3 runs to 12 residues. From germline, CDR1 is GTSNPN and CDR2 SVGIG (reference sequence). Profiling relied on immunoSEQ multiplex PCR, and the TCRdb table lists in-frame clones only, not all of them. This table has tens of thousands of clones, around 77% appearing once. Here the sequenced sample was CD4+ T cells from PBMCs cultured with HCoV-OC43 spike peptides, taken after COVID-19 vaccination. Subset noted: HCoV-OC43 spike overlapping peptide pool stimulation. The clonotype was recovered from a human donor who received a COVID-19 vaccine. The gene calls are TRBV30 and TRBJ2-1; D is undetermined. In nucleotides, the CDR3 is TGTGCCTGGAGTGTACTGGCGCGTGAGCAGTTCTTC. Amino acid sequence: CAWSVLAREQFF.